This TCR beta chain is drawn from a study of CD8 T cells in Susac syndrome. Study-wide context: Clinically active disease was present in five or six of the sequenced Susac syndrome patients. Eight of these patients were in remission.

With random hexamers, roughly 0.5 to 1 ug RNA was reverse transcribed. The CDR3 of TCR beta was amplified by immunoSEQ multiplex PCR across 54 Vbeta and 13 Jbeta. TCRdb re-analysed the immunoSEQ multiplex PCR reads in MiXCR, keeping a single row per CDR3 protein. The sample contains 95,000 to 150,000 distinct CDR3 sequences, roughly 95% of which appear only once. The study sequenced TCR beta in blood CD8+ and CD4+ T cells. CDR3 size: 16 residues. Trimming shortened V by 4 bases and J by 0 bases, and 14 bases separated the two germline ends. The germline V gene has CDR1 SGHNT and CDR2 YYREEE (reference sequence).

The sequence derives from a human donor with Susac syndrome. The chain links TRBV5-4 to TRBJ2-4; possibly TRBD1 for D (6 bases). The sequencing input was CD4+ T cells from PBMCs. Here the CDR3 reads CASSPPGQQAKNIQYF. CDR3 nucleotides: TGTGCCAGCAGCCCCCCGGGACAACAAGCCAAAAACATTCAGTACTTC. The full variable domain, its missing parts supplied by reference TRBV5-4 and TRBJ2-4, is ETGVTQSPTHLIKTRGQQVTLRCSSQSGHNTVSWYQQALGQGPQFIFQYYREEENGRGNFPPRFSGLQFPNYSSELNVNALELDDSALYLCASSPPGQQAKNIQYFGAGTRLSVL.